This T cell receptor (beta chain) was identified during a study of identical twins. The germline V gene has CDR1 DFQATT and CDR2 SNEGSKA (reference sequence). There are 13 residues in the CDR3. V was cut by 4 bases and J by 0 bases, with 9 bases left in between. With template switching, a universal primer site was added, and the cDNA carried unique molecular identifiers. One entry per CDR3 protein results from TCRdb running MiXCR on the 5' RACE reads. Among about 570,000 distinct CDR3 sequences listed, approximately 10% were seen once. Among all donors, each was a healthy Caucasian. Comment on this clonotype: The antigen is undetermined.

Findings and limits, study-wide: Excess low generation probability was seen in twin-shared out-of-frame alpha sequences.

The sample was also reused in another study, on yellow fever vaccine responses in identical twins. That source adds: Twins reportedly mounted vaccine T cell responses that seemed partly convergent, partly personalized.

The chain recombines TRBV20-1 with TRBJ1-2; D is undetermined. The sequence derives from a woman aged 18-29 years in good health. Material: PBMCs. CDR3 nucleotides: TGCAGTGCTATAGAGGGAGCTAACTATGGCTACACCTTC. This sequence encodes CSAIEGANYGYTF.